This T cell receptor beta chain comes out of a study of T cell repertoires in cytomegalovirus infection. The overall study: Evidence of both CMV infection and a matching HLA type came from public TCR beta signatures.

V dropped 2 bases and J dropped 8 bases, with 13 bases sitting between them. The CDR3 runs to 15 residues. In germline, CDR1 is MNHEY, CDR2 SVGEGT. TCRdb used MiXCR to reprocess the reads, holding one entry per CDR3 protein. The sample holds about 180,000 distinct CDR3 sequences, approximately 18% seen once. In regard to this clonotype: The antigen remains unidentified.

Points from the study as a whole: Using cumulative public TCR beta family frequency, the authors identified those who carried CMV together with the relevant HLA. CMV-specific TCR beta clonotypes restricted by HLA-C dominated the ex vivo response.

Sequencing input: CD8+ T cells from PBMCs. The rearrangement joins TRBV6-2 or TRBV6-3 to TRBJ1-6; tentatively, D is TRBD1 (5 bases). The TCR originated in a human donor in good health (CMV status not recorded). Some clones in this sample may be carry-over from other donors' samples. The CDR3 loop is CASSYPVLRDSPLHF. The DNA for the CDR3 is TGTGCCAGCAGTTACCCGGTTCTCAGGGATTCACCCCTCCACTTT.